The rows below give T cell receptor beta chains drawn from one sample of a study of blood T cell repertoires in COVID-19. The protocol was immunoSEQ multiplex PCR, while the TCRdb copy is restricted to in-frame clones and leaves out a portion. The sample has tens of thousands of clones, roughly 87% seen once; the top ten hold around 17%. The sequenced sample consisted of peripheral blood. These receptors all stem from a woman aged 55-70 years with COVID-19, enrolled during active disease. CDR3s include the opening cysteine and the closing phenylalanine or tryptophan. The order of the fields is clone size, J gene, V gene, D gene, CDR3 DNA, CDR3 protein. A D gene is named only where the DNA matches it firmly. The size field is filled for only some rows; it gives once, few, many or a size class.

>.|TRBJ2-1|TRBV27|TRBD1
TGTGCCAGCAGTGAGCCGGGACAGCCATACAATGAGCAGTTCTTC
CASSEPGQPYNEQFF
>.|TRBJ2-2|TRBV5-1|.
TGCGCCAGCAGCTTGCAGGGGGGCACCGGGGAGCTGTTTTTT
CASSLQGGTGELFF
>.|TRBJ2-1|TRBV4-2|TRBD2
TGTGCCAGCAGCCCAGATGCGGGGGGCCACAATGAGCAGTTCTTC
CASSPDAGGHNEQFF
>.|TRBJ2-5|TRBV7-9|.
TGTGCCAGCAGCATTAGCGGCACATCCCAAGAGACCCAGTACTTC
CASSISGTSQETQYF
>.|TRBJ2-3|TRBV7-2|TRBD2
TGTGCCAGCAGGATTAGCGGGGGGGGCACAGATACGCAGTATTTT
CASRISGGGTDTQYF
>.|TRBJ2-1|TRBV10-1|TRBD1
TGCGCCAGCAGTATACCGGGACAGGCCTTCGGGCAGTTCTTC
CASSIPGQAFGQFF
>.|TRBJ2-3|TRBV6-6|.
TGTGCCAGCCAACTGAGACAGAGTATGGCAGATACGCAGTATTTT
CASQLRQSMADTQYF
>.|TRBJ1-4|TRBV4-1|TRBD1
TGCGCCAGCAGTCAAAATCGGGACAGGGCTCTGTTTTTT
CASSQNRDRALFF
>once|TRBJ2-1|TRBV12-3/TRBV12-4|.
TGTGCCAGCCGAGTCGGCGGAGACGATGAGCAGTTCTTC
CASRVGGDDEQFF
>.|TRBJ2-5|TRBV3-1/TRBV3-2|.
TGTGCCAGCAGCCAAGGCCCAGGCTCGCAAGAGACCCAGTACTTC
CASSQGPGSQETQYF
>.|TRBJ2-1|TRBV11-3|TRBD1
TGTGCCAGCAGCCCATGGACAGGGGGCCTCAATGAGCAGTTCTTC
CASSPWTGGLNEQFF
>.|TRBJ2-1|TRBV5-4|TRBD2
TGTGCCAGCAGCTTGGATTCGGGGGGTTGGAATGAGCAGTTCTTC
CASSLDSGGWNEQFF
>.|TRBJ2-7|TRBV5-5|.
TGTGCCAGCAGCTTGCGGGGGACTCAAACCTACGAGCAGTACTTC
CASSLRGTQTYEQYF
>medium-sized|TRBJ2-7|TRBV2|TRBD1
TGTGCCACCACCCCGGGACAGGTCTCCCCGGGGGAGCAGTACTTC
CATTPGQVSPGEQYF
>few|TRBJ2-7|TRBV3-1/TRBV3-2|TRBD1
TGTGCCAGCAGCCGGGGACAGGGTCCCGACGAGCAGTACTTC
CASSRGQGPDEQYF
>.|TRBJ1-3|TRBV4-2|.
TGTGCCAGCAGCCAAGTGACGGGTCTGAGCTCTGGAAACACCATATATTTT
CASSQVTGLSSGNTIYF
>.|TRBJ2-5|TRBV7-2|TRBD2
TGTGCCAGCAGCTTCTCGGGACTAGCGGGGGGTGGGACCCAGTACTTC
CASSFSGLAGGGTQYF
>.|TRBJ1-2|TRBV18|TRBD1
TGTGCCAGCTCACGTCAGACAGGGGGCGATGGCTACACCTTC
CASSRQTGGDGYTF
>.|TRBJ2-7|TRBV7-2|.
TGTGCCAGCAGCTTAGACACTAGGAGCTCCTACGAGCAGTACTTC
CASSLDTRSSYEQYF
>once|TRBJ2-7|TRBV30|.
TGTGCCTGGAGACGACAGGGAGGCGACGAGCAGTACTTC
CAWRRQGGDEQYF
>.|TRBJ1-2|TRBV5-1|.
TGCGCCAGCAGCTACGGACCCGGAGGGGCTAACTATGGCTACACCTTC
CASSYGPGGANYGYTF
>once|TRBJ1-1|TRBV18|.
TGTGCCAGCTCACCAGTGGGGGGCACTGAAGCTTTCTTT
CASSPVGGTEAFF
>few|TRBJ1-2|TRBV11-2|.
TGTGCCAGCAGCTTCGGGTTTGGCTACACCTTC
CASSFGFGYTF
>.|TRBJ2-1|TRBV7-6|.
TGTGCCAGCAGCTTAGGGTTGGGGGGGCCCTACAATGAGCAGTTCTTC
CASSLGLGGPYNEQFF
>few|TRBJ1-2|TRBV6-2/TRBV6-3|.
TGTGCCAGCAGTTACCGCATAGGGGTTGGCGCATCCGGCTACACCTTC
CASSYRIGVGASGYTF
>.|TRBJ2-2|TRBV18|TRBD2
TGTGCCAGCTCACGGACTAGCGGGGAGAACACCGGGGAGCTGTTTTTT
CASSRTSGENTGELFF
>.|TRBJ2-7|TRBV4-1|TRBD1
TGCGCCAGCAGCCGAAAGGGGTCGGGACAGGGGGTTAGGTACGAGCAGTACTTC
CASSRKGSGQGVRYEQYF
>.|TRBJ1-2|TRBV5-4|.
TGTGCCAGCAGCTCCTCGCGCGCGGATGGCTACACCTTC
CASSSSRADGYTF
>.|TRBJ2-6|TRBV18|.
TGTGCCAGCTCACCACCCGGACAGCTCTCTGGGGCCAACGTCCTGACTTTC
CASSPPGQLSGANVLTF
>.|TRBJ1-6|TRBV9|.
TGTGCCAGCAGCAACCGGGACATGTCTTCACCCCTCCACTTT
CASSNRDMSSPLHF
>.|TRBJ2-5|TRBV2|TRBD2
TGTGCCAGCAGGCCCGGCGGGCTAGCGGGGGATTGGACCCAGTACTTC
CASRPGGLAGDWTQYF
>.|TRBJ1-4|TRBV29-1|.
TGCAGCGTTGGGCATATATGGGGGGATGAAAAACTGTTTTTT
CSVGHIWGDEKLFF
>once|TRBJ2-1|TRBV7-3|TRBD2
TGTGCCAGCAGCTTATGGCGGGGGGGCCCCTACAATGAGCAGTTCTTC
CASSLWRGGPYNEQFF
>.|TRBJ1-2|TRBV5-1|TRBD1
TGCGCCAGCAGCTTGCGGACAGGGGGGGACTATGGCTACACCTTC
CASSLRTGGDYGYTF
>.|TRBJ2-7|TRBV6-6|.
TGTGCCAGCAGTTACGAGGGCTACGAGCAGTACTTC
CASSYEGYEQYF